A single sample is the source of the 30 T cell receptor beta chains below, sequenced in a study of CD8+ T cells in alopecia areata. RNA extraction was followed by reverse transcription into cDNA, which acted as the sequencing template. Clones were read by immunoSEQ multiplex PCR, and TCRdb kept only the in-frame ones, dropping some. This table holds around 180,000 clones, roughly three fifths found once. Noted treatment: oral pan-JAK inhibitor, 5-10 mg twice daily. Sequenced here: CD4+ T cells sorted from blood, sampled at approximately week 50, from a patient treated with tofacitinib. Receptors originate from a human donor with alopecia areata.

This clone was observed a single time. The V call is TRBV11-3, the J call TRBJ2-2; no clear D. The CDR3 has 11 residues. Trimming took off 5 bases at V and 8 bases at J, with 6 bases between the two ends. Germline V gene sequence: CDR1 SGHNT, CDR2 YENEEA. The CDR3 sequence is CASSNRGELFF. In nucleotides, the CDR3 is TGTGCCAGCAGCAATAGGGGGGAGCTGTTTTTT.

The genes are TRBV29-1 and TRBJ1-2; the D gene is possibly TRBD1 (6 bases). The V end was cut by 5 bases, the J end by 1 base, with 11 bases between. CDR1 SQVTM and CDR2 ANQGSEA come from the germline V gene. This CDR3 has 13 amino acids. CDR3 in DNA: TGCAGCGTTCATGAGGGGGTTAACTATGGCTACACCTTC. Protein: CSVHEGVNYGYTF.

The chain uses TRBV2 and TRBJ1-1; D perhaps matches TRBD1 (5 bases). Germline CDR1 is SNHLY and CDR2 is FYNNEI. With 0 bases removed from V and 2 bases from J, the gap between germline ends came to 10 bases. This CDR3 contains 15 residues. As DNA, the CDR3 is TGTGCCAGCAGTGAAGCGCGGGGGGAAAACACTGAAGCTTTCTTT. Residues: CASSEARGENTEAFF.

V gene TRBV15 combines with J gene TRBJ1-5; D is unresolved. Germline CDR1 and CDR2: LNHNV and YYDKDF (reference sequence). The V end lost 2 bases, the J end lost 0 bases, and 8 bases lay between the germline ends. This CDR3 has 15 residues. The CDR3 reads CATSRPSDSNQPQHF. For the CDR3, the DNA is TGTGCCACCAGCAGACCAAGTGATAGCAATCAGCCCCAGCATTTT.

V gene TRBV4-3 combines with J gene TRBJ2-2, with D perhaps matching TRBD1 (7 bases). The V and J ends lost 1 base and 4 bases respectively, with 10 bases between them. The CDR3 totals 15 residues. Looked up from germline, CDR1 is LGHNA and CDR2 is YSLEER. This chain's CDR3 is CASSQGQGGTGELFF. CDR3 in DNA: TGCGCCAGCAGCCAAGGACAGGGAGGCACCGGGGAGCTGTTTTTT.

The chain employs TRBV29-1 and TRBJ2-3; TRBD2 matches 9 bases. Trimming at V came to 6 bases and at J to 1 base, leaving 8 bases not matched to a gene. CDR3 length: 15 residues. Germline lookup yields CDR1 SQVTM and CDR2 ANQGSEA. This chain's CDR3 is CSVSSSSGGTDTQYF. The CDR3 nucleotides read TGCAGCGTCAGCTCGTCTAGCGGGGGCACAGATACGCAGTATTTT.

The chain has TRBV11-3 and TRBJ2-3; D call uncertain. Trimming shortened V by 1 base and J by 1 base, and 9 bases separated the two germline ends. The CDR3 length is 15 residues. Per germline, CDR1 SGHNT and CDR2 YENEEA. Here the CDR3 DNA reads TGTGCCAGCAGCTTAGCCCGGACCCGCACAGATACGCAGTATTTT. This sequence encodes CASSLARTRTDTQYF.

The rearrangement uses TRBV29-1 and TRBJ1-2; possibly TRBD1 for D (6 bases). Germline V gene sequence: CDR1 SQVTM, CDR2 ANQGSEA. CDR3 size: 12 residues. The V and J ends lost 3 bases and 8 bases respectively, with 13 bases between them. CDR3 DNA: TGCAGCGTTGACACAGGGTTGACGGGCTACACCTTC. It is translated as CSVDTGLTGYTF.

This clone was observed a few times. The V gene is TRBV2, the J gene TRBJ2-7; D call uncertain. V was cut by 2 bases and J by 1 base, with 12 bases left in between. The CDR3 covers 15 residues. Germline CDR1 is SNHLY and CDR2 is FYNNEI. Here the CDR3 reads CASSERTAVSYEQYF. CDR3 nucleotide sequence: TGTGCCAGCAGTGAACGTACAGCTGTTTCCTACGAGCAGTACTTC. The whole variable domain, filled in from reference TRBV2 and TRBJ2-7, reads EPEVTQTPSHQVTQMGQEVILRCVPISNHLYFYWYRQILGQKVEFLVSFYNNEISEKSEIFDDQFSVERPDGSNFTLKIRSTKLEDSAMYFCASSERTAVSYEQYFGPGTRLTVT.

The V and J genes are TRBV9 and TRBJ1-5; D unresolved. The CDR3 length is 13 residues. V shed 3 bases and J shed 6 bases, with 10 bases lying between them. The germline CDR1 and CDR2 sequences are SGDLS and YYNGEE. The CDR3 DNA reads TGTGCCAGCAGCGAGGATGAGACTCAGCCCCAGCATTTT. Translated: CASSEDETQPQHF. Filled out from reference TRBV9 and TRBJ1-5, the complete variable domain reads DSGVTQTPKHLITATGQRVTLRCSPRSGDLSVYWYQQSLDQGLQFLIQYYNGEERAKGNILERFSAQQFPDLHSELNLSSLELGDSALYFCASSEDETQPQHFGDGTRLSIL.

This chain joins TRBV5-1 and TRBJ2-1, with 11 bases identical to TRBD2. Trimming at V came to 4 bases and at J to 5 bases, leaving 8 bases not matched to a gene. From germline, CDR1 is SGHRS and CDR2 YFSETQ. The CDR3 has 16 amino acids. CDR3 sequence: CASSPTGLAGNNEQFF. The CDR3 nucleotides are TGCGCCAGCAGCCCAACCGGACTAGCGGGTAACAATGAGCAGTTCTTC.

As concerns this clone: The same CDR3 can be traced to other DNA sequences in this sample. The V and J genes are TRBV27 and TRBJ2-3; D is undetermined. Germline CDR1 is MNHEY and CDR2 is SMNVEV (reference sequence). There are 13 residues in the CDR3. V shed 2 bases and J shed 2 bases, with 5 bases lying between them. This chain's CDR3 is CASSLRVTDTQYF. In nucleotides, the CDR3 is TGTGCCAGCAGTTTAAGGGTCACAGATACGCAGTATTTT.

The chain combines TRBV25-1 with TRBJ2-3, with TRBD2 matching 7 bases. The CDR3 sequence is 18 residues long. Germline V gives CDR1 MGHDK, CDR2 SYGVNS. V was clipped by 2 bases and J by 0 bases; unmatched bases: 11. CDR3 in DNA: TGTGCCAGCAGTGAAAATCTTAGGCGGGGGAATAGCACAGATACGCAGTATTTT. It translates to CASSENLRRGNSTDTQYF.

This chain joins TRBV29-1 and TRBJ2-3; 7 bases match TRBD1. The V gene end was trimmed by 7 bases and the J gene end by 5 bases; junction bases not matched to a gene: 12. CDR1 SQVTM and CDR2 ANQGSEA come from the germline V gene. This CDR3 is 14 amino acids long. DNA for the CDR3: TGCAGCGCTACCCCAGGGGGAAAGATAGATACGCAGTATTTT. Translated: CSATPGGKIDTQYF.

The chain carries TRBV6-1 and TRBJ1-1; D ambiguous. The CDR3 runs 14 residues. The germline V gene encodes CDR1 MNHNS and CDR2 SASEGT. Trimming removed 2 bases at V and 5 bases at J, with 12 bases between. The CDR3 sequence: CASSEPTDGTEAFF. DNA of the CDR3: TGTGCCAGCAGTGAACCTACAGACGGGACTGAAGCTTTCTTT.

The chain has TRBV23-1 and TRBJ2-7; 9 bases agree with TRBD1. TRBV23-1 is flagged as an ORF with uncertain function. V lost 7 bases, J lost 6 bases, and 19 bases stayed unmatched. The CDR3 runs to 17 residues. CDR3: CASIELGQGKSCGEQYF. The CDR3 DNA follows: TGCGCCAGCATCGAACTCGGACAGGGGAAGTCTTGTGGCGAGCAGTACTTC.

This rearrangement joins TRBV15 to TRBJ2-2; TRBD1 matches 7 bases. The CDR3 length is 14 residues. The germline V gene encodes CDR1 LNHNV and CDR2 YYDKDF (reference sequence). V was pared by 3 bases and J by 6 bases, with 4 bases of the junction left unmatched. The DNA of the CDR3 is TGTGCCACCAGCAGCCGACAGGGTTCCGGGGAGCTGTTTTTT. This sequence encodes CATSSRQGSGELFF.

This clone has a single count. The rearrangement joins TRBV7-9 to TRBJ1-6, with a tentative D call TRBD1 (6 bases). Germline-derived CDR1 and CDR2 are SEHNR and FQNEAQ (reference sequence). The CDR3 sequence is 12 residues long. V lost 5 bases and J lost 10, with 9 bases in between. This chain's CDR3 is CASSTGFSPLHF. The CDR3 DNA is TGTGCCAGCAGCACAGGGTTCTCACCCCTCCACTTT.

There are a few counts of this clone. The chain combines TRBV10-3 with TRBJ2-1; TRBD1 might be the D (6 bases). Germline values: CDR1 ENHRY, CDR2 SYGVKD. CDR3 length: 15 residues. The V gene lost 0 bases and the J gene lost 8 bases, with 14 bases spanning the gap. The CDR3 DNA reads TGTGCCATCAGTGAGTCAGAGGGTACAGGGTATGAGCAGTTCTTC. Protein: CAISESEGTGYEQFF.

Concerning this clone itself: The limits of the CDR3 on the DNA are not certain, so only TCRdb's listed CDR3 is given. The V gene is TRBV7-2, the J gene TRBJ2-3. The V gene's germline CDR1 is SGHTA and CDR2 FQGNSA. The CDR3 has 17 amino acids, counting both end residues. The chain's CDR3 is CASSLASGQELTDTQYF.

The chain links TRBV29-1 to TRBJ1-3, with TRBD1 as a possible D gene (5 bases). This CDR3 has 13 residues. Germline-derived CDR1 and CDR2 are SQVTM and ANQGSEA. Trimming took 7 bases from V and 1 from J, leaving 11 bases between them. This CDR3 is CSAGGESGNTIYF. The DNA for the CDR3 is TGCAGCGCCGGGGGAGAGTCTGGAAACACCATATATTTT.

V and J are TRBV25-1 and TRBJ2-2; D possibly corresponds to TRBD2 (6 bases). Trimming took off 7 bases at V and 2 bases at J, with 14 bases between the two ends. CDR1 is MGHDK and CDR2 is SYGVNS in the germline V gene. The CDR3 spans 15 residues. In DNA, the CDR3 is TGTGCCAGCAAAAAAGGAGGGGCAAACACCGGGGAGCTGTTTTTT. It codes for CASKKGGANTGELFF.

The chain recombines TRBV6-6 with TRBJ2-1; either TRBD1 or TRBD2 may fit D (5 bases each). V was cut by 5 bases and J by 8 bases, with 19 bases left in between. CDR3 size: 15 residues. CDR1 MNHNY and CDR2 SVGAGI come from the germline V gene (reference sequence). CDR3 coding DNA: TGTGCCAGCAGTAACGGGGAACTCAGGGTCCATGAGCAGTTCTTC. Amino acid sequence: CASSNGELRVHEQFF.

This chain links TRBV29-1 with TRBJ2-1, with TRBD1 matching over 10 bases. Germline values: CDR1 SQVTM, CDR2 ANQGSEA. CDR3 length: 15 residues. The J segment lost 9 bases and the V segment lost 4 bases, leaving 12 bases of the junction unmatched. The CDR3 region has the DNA TGCAGCGTTGCCGGGGACAGGGGCCACATAGGTGAGCAGTTCTTC. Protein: CSVAGDRGHIGEQFF.

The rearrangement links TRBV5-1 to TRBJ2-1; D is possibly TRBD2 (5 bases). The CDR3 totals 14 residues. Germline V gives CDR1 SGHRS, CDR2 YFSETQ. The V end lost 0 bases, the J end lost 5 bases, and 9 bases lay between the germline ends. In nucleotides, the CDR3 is TGCGCCAGCAGCTTGGGAGCGGTCCACAATGAGCAGTTCTTC. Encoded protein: CASSLGAVHNEQFF.

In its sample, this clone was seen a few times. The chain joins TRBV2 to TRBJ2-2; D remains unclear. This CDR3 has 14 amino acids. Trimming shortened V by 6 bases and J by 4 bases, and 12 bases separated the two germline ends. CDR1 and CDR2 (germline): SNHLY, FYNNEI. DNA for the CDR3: TGTGCCAGCAGAGGACCCCTCGGCACCGGGGAGCTGTTTTTT. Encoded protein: CASRGPLGTGELFF.

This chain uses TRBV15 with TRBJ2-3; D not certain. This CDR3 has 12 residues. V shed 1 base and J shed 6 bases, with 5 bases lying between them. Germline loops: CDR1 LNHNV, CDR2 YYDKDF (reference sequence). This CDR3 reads CATSRVGDTQYF. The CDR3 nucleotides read TGTGCCACCAGCAGAGTTGGGGATACGCAGTATTTT.

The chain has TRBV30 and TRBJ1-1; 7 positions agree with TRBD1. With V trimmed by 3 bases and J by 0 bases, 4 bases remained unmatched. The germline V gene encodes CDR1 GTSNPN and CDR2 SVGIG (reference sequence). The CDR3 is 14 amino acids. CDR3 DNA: TGTGCCTGGAGCAGGGACAGCCTGAACACTGAAGCTTTCTTT. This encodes CAWSRDSLNTEAFF. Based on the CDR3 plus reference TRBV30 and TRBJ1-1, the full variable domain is SQTIHQWPATLVQPVGSPLSLECTVEGTSNPNLYWYRQAAGRGLQLLFYSVGIGQISSEVPQNLSASRPQDRQFILSSKKLLLSDSGFYLCAWSRDSLNTEAFFGQGTRLTVV.

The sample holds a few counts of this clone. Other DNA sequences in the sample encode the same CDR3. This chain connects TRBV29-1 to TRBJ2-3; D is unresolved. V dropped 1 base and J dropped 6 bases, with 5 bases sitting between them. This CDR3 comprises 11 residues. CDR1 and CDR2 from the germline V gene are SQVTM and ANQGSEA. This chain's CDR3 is CSVEVGDTQYF. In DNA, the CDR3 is TGCAGCGTTGAAGTCGGGGATACGCAGTATTTT.

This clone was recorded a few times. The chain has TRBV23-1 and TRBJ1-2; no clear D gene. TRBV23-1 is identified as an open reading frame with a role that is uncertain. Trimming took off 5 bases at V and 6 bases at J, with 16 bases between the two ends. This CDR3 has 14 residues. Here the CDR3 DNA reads TGCGCCAGCAGTTCCACCGGGAATAGGGATGGCTACACCTTC. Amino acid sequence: CASSSTGNRDGYTF.